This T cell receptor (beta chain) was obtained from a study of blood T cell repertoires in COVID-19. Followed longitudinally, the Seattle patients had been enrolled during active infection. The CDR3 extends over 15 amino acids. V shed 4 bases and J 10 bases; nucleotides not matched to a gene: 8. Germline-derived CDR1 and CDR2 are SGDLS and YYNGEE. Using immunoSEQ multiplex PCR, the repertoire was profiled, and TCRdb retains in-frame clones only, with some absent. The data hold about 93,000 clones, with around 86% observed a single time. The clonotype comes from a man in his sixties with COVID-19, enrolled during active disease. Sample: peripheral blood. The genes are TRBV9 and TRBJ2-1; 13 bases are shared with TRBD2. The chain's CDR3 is CASSPGLAGAEEQFF. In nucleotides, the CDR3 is TGTGCCAGCAGCCCTGGACTAGCGGGAGCGGAGGAGCAGTTCTTC.